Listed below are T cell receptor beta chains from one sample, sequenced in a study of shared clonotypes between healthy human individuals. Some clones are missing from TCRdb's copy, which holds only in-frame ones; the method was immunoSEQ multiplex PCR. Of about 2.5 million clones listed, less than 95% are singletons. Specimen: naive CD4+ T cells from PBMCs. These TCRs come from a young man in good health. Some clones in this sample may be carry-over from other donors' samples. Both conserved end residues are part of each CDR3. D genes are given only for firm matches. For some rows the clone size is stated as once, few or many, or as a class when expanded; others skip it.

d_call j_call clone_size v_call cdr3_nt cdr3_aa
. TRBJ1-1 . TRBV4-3 TGCGCCAGCAGCGATCAACCTCTTCACCTGAACGGGGCTTTCTTT CASSDQPLHLNGAFF
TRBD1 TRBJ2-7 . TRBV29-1 TGCAGCGTTCTCCGGACAGGGGACTACGAGCAGTACTTC CSVLRTGDYEQYF
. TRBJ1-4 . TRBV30 TGTGCCTGGAGTCCTCTGGGATACGGGGGTAATGAAAAACTGTTTTTT CAWSPLGYGGNEKLFF
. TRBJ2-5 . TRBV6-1 TGTGCCAGCAGTCCAAGGCCTGTGGAGACCCAGTACTTC CASSPRPVETQYF
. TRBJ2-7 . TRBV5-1 TGCGCCAGCGGCCTCGGGTTTGGGCGGGGAAATCTCGAGCAGTACTTC CASGLGFGRGNLEQYF
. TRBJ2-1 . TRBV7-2 TGTGCCAGCAGCCCTGTGGCGGGCTCGTACAATGAGCAGTTCTTC CASSPVAGSYNEQFF
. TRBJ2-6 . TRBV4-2 TGTGCCAGCAGCCAAGATCGGGGCTCTGGGGCCAACGTCCTGACTTTC CASSQDRGSGANVLTF
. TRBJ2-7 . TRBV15 TGTGCCACCAGCAGAGATTCAGGTTTACAGAACTACGAGCAGTACTTC CATSRDSGLQNYEQYF
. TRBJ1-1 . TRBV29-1 TGCAGCGTTTATTTCGGGGCCAGGGTTTCTAACACTGAAGCTTTCTTT CSVYFGARVSNTEAFF
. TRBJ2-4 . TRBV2 TGTGCCAGCAGCCGAGAGTCCAAAAACATTCAGTACTTC CASSRESKNIQYF
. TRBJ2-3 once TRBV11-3 TGTGCCAGCAGCTTGGGGGGTGTCACAGATACGCAGTATTTT CASSLGGVTDTQYF
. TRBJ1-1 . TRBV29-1 TGCAGCGTTGAACATACAGGGAACACTGAAGCTTTCTTT CSVEHTGNTEAFF
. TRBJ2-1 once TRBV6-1 TGTGCCAGCAGTGAAGCTGGGGTCATCCGCCGCAATGAGCAGTTCTTC CASSEAGVIRRNEQFF
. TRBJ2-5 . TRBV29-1 TGCAGCGTTGAAGATTTGGCAGGGCGAAAGACCCAGTACTTC CSVEDLAGRKTQYF
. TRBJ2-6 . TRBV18 TGTGCCAGCTCACCCGAGAACTCTGGGGCCAACGTCCTGACTTTC CASSPENSGANVLTF
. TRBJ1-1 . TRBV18 TGTGCCAGCTCACCACGGGGGGCGCGGGTGAACACTGAAGCTTTCTTT CASSPRGARVNTEAFF
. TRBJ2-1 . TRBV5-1 TGCGCCAGCAGCTTGGCCTTGGAGGGGGGTGAGCAGTTCTTC CASSLALEGGEQFF
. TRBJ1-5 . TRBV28 TGTGCCAGCAGTGCGACAGATCAGCCCCAGCATTTT CASSATDQPQHF